The 17 T cell receptor beta chains in this list originate from one sample, sequenced in a study of blood T cell repertoires in COVID-19. Some clones are missing from TCRdb's copy, which holds only in-frame ones; the method was immunoSEQ multiplex PCR. The table shows about 250,000 clones, with 86% occurring only once. Sequencing was done on a sample of PBMCs or T cells enriched from blood (not recorded which). The receptors were gathered from a man aged 18 to 30 who had recovered from COVID-19.

V is TRBV19 and J is TRBJ1-1; D call uncertain. V was pared by 6 bases and J by 0 bases, with 5 bases between. CDR1 and CDR2 (germline): LNHDA, SQIVND (reference sequence). The CDR3 runs 12 residues. The CDR3: CASSHMNTEAFF. The DNA of the CDR3 is TGTGCCAGTAGCCACATGAACACTGAAGCTTTCTTT.

This sequence joins TRBV5-1 and TRBJ1-1, with D tentatively TRBD1 (6 bases). Germline CDR1 is SGHRS and CDR2 is YFSETQ. The CDR3 covers 14 residues. Trimming stripped 8 bases from V and 0 bases from J, with 14 bases between. The CDR3 sequence: CASTVGQLNTEAFF. In nucleotides, the CDR3 is TGCGCCAGTACAGTAGGACAGTTGAACACTGAAGCTTTCTTT. The variable domain in full, with the rest retrieved from reference TRBV5-1 and TRBJ1-1, is KAGVTQTPRYLIKTRGQQVTLSCSPISGHRSVSWYQQTPGQGLQFLFEYFSETQRNKGNFPGRFSGRQFSNSRSEMNVSTLELGDSALYLCASTVGQLNTEAFFGQGTRLTVV.

The V gene is TRBV9, the J gene TRBJ1-3; 9 bases match TRBD1. V lost 2 bases to trimming and J lost 4 bases; unmatched junction nucleotides: 4. CDR3 length equals 15 residues. CDR1 is SGDLS, CDR2 YYNGEE, per germline. The DNA of the CDR3 is TGTGCCAGCAGCGTGGGGACAGGGTCCGGAAACACCATATATTTT. It yields the protein CASSVGTGSGNTIYF. Drawing the rest from reference TRBV9 and TRBJ1-3, the complete variable domain is DSGVTQTPKHLITATGQRVTLRCSPRSGDLSVYWYQQSLDQGLQFLIQYYNGEERAKGNILERFSAQQFPDLHSELNLSSLELGDSALYFCASSVGTGSGNTIYFGEGSWLTVV.

This chain joins TRBV27 and TRBJ1-4; 7 bases fit TRBD1. The CDR3 covers 13 residues. The germline V gene has CDR1 MNHEY and CDR2 SMNVEV (reference sequence). V lost 4 bases, J lost 8 bases, and 4 bases stayed unmatched. Written as DNA, the CDR3 is TGTGCCAGCAGTTCCAGGGACAGAGAAAAACTGTTTTTT. Its protein is CASSSRDREKLFF.

J is TRBJ1-1 and V is TRBV11-3; TRBD1 might be the D (5 bases). Deletions cut 4 bases from V and 2 bases from J, with 11 bases between. CDR3 length: 14 amino acids. From germline, CDR1 is SGHNT and CDR2 YENEEA. The CDR3 nucleotides read TGTGCCAGCAGCTCCCGGACACGAAACACTGAAGCTTTCTTT. Translated, it gives CASSSRTRNTEAFF.

V usage is TRBV10-3 and J usage is TRBJ1-5; D uncertain. CDR1 and CDR2 from the germline V gene are ENHRY and SYGVKD. The CDR3 has 14 residues. V was cut by 0 bases and J by 7 bases, with 10 bases left in between. CDR3 region: CAISESGRNQPQHF. In nucleotides, the CDR3 is TGTGCCATCAGTGAGTCCGGCAGGAACCAGCCCCAGCATTTT.

The CDR3: CSVERWDHSSGGAGEKLFF. The CDR3 DNA reads as TGCAGCGTTGAAAGGTGGGACCACTCTTCAGGGGGCGCGGGCGAAAAACTGTTTTTT. The chain recombines TRBV29-1 with TRBJ1-4, with 8 nucleotides matching TRBD1. V lost 2 bases and J lost 8; bases outside the gene matches: 22. Per the germline V gene, CDR1 is SQVTM and CDR2 is ANQGSEA. The CDR3 spans 19 residues. Using reference TRBV29-1 and TRBJ1-4 for the parts outside the CDR3, the full variable domain is SAVISQKPSRDICQRGTSLTIQCQVDSQVTMMFWYRQQPGQSLTLIATANQGSEATYESGFVIDKFPISRPNLTFSTLTVSNMSPEDSSIYLCSVERWDHSSGGAGEKLFFGSGTQLSVL.

The chain recombines TRBV11-2 with TRBJ2-4; 10 bases are a match to TRBD2. Trimming cost V 4 bases and J 7 bases; bases outside gene matches: 10. Germline CDR1 is SGHAT and CDR2 is FQNNGV. The CDR3 runs to 16 residues. The DNA for the CDR3 is TGTGCCAGCAGCTCCCTTCAGCGGGGGGGTATCAACATTCAGTACTTC. As protein: CASSSLQRGGINIQYF.

This clone occurred once. The chain's CDR3 is CAISVGQLNTEAFF. CDR3 bases: TGTGCCATCAGTGTAGGACAACTGAACACTGAAGCTTTCTTT. The rearrangement uses TRBV10-3 and TRBJ1-1; TRBD1 is a possible D gene (5 bases). V lost 4 bases to trimming and J lost 0 bases, with 9 bases between them. Germline V gene sequence: CDR1 ENHRY, CDR2 SYGVKD. CDR3 length: 14 residues.

The chain couples TRBV18 to TRBJ2-7; 11 nucleotides line up with TRBD2. This CDR3 has 16 residues. The V and J ends lost 5 bases and 0 bases, in that order; junction bases with no gene match: 6. Germline assignment: CDR1 KGHSH and CDR2 LQKENI. The CDR3 DNA reads TGTGCCAGCTCAGAACTGGGACTAGCGGCCTCCTACGAGCAGTACTTC. This codes for CASSELGLAASYEQYF.

The V call is TRBV27, the J call TRBJ1-1; D perhaps matches TRBD1 (5 bases). The ends were cut back, 5 bases at V and 5 bases at J, with 12 bases in the middle. The CDR3 is 13 amino acids. Germline CDR1 MNHEY, CDR2 SMNVEV (reference sequence). The CDR3 coding sequence is TGTGCCAGCAGTCTGGGACGGGGGACTGAAGCTTTCTTT. Its protein product is CASSLGRGTEAFF.

To note about this clone: The same CDR3 also results from other DNA sequences found in this sample. J is TRBJ2-3 and V is TRBV6-1; 11 bases line up with TRBD2. The CDR3 is made up of 15 amino acids. Germline V gene data show CDR1 as MNHNS and CDR2 as SASEGT. V shed 2 bases and J 4 bases; nucleotides not matched to a gene: 2. The CDR3 sequence: CASSELAGGPDTQYF. In nucleotides, the CDR3 is TGTGCCAGCAGTGAATTAGCGGGAGGGCCAGATACGCAGTATTTT.

The sample holds one count of this clone. This chain uses TRBV11-3 with TRBJ1-4; D is unresolved. Trimming shortened V by 2 bases and J by 0 bases, and 13 bases separated the two germline ends. The CDR3 consists of 17 residues. Germline V CDR1 and CDR2: SGHNT, YENEEA. DNA for the CDR3: TGTGCCAGCAGCTTAACCGGCCTAGTTCCAACTAATGAAAAACTGTTTTTT. Its protein product is CASSLTGLVPTNEKLFF.

The chain couples TRBV14 to TRBJ1-4, with 8 bases aligning to TRBD1. The CDR3 covers 17 residues. Germline V gene sequence: CDR1 SGHDN, CDR2 FVKESK. Trimming cost V 5 bases and J 1 base; bases outside gene matches: 9. DNA for the CDR3: TGTGCCAGCAGCGACAGGGGCTCTTCGGTAACTAATGAAAAACTGTTTTTT. This gives the protein CASSDRGSSVTNEKLFF.

J is TRBJ1-4 and V is TRBV11-3; TRBD1 matches 7 bases. The CDR3 runs to 14 residues. Unmatched junction bases numbered 0, after V lost 0 bases and J lost 5 bases. Germline CDR1 and CDR2: SGHNT and YENEEA. In nucleotides, the CDR3 is TGTGCCAGCAGCTTAGACAGGGGGAATGAAAAACTGTTTTTT. This gives the protein CASSLDRGNEKLFF. The variable domain in full, completed from reference TRBV11-3 and TRBJ1-4, reads EAGVVQSPRYKIIEKKQPVAFWCNPISGHNTLYWYLQNLGQGPELLIRYENEEAVDDSQLPKDRFSAERLKGVDSTLKIQPAELGDSAVYLCASSLDRGNEKLFFGSGTQLSVL.

The rearrangement uses TRBV15 and TRBJ2-3, with 11 bases identical to TRBD2. CDR1 and CDR2 (germline): LNHNV, YYDKDF (reference sequence). V dropped 4 bases and J dropped 2; count of bases not matched to a gene: 5. There are 16 residues in the CDR3. The DNA for the CDR3 is TGTGCCACCAGCACGGCTAGCGGGGGGCCCACAGATACGCAGTATTTT. As protein: CATSTASGGPTDTQYF.

The table lists this clone with a count of one. This chain links TRBV12-5 with TRBJ1-2; weak D call: TRBD1 (6 bases). CDR3 length: 14 residues. The V end was cut by 3 bases, the J end by 0 bases, with 8 bases between. CDR1 LGHNT and CDR2 FRNRAP come from the germline V gene. The CDR3 DNA sequence: TGTGCTAGTGGTTTCAGGGGAGCTAACTATGGCTACACCTTC. Encoded protein: CASGFRGANYGYTF. The complete variable domain, with remaining parts taken from reference TRBV12-5 and TRBJ1-2, reads DARVTQTPRHKVTEMGQEVTMRCQPILGHNTVFWYRQTMMQGLELLAYFRNRAPLDDSGMPKDRFSAEMPDATLATLKIQPSEPRDSAVYFCASGFRGANYGYTFGSGTRLTVV.